This T cell receptor (beta chain) was sequenced in a study of Ad26.COV2.S vaccination and SARS-CoV-2 variants. The protocol was immunoSEQ multiplex PCR, while the TCRdb copy is restricted to in-frame clones and leaves out a portion. The table has about 430,000 clones, 75% to 95% seen once. As for treatment: around 19 received Ad26.COV2.S at low or high dose, single or two shots; about 5 received placebo; per-sample allocation not given. Day 63 after the first injection of vaccine or placebo was the sampling time. The CDR3 loop spans 15 amino acids. The chain has TRBV21-1 and TRBJ2-7; the table's D call TRBD1 went unverified against the DNA. TRBV21-1 is termed a pseudogene. The clonotype was recovered from a person aged 18 to 59 who received the Ad26.COV2.S COVID-19 vaccine or a placebo. This specimen consisted of peripheral blood, obtained in a trial of Ad26.COV2.S vaccine versus placebo. CDR3 in amino acids: CASSKCMDRAYEQYF. The DNA of the CDR3 is TGTGCCAGCAGCAAATGCATGGACAGGGCCTACGAGCAGTACTTC.